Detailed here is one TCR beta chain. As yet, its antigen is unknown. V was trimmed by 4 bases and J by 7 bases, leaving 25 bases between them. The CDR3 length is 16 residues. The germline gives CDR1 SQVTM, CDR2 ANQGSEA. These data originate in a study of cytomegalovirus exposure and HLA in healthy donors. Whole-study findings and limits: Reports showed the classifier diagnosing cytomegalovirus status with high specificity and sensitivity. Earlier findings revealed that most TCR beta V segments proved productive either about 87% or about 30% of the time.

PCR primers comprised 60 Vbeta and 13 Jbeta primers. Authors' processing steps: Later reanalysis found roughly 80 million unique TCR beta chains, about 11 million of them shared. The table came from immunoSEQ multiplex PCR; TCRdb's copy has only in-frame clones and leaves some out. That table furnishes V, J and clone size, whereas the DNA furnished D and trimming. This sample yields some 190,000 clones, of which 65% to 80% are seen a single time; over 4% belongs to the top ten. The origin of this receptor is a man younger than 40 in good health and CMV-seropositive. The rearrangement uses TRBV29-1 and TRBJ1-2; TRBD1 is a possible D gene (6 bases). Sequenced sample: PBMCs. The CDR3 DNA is TGCAGCGTTGGGGGTTTGTGGACAGATTTTGGGGGTGGCTACACCTTC. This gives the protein CSVGGLWTDFGGGYTF.